This T cell receptor beta chain was obtained from a study of T cell repertoires in cytomegalovirus infection. Study-level information: A matching HLA type, together with CMV infection, was signaled by public TCR beta signatures. Whole-study results and caveats: CMV-specific TCR beta clonotypes restricted by HLA-C dominated the ex vivo response.

As to this clonotype: What it recognizes is unknown.

TCRdb independently ran MiXCR on the reads; one entry per CDR3 protein. The top ten clones hold about 13% of a sample with around 490,000 distinct CDR3 sequences, about a quarter of them seen once. Sequenced input: PBMCs. This clonotype was sampled from a human donor in good health (CMV status not recorded). Some clones in this sample may be carry-over from other donors' samples.

The CDR3 bases are TGTGCCAGCACCTCGACAGGGGGCGGGTCACCCCTCCACTTT. Its translation: CASTSTGGGSPLHF. The genes are TRBV7-9 and TRBJ1-6; 10 nucleotides line up with TRBD1. This CDR3 comprises 14 residues. Germline V gives CDR1 SEHNR, CDR2 FQNEAQ (reference sequence). V dropped 7 bases and J dropped 10; count of bases not matched to a gene: 7.